Listed here are 4 T cell receptor beta chains from one sample, sequenced in a study of shared clonotypes between healthy human individuals. Only CD45RO-negative cells positively selected for CCR7 counted as naive CD8 cells, so terminally differentiated effector memory CD45RA+ cells were excluded. Generated by immunoSEQ multiplex PCR, the TCRdb table keeps only in-frame clones and is missing some. Of around 2.1 million clones in the sample, just over 90% were seen once. Sequenced material: naive CD8+ T cells from PBMCs. Receptor source: a man aged 18 to 30 in good health. Some clones in this sample may be carry-over from other donors' samples.

The V and J genes are TRBV19 and TRBJ2-1, with D maybe TRBD1 (6 bases). CDR3 size: 15 residues. V was pared by 6 bases and J by 4 bases, with 16 bases between. The germline CDR1 and CDR2 sequences are LNHDA and SQIVND (reference sequence). The CDR3 DNA is TGTGCCAGTAGCCAACCAGGGGTGAGGTACAATGAGCAGTTCTTC. It translates to CASSQPGVRYNEQFF.

This chain links TRBV28 with TRBJ2-7, with TRBD2 as a possible D gene (5 bases). Trimming removed 2 bases from V and 2 bases from J, with 13 bases in between. The CDR3 length is 15 residues. Per the germline V gene, CDR1 is MDHEN and CDR2 is SYDVKM. Here the CDR3 reads CASSLSLDFPYEQYF. The CDR3 DNA reads as TGTGCCAGCAGTTTAAGTTTGGACTTTCCCTACGAGCAGTACTTC.

This clone was seen once. The V and J genes are TRBV4-1 and TRBJ1-2; 8 bases map to TRBD1. This CDR3 is built from 15 residues. The V segment lost 5 bases and the J segment 7 bases; nucleotides outside the gene matches: 12. CDR1 is MGHRA and CDR2 is YSYEKL in the germline V gene. The CDR3 nucleotides are TGCGCCAGCAGCGAAACGGGACAGGTGGCGGGTGGCTACACCTTC. As protein: CASSETGQVAGGYTF.

The chain couples TRBV5-6 to TRBJ1-5; a weak D match, TRBD1 (5 bases). Trimming stripped 4 bases from V and 9 bases from J, with 14 bases between. The CDR3 has 13 residues. CDR1 is SGHDT and CDR2 is YYEEEE in the germline V gene. CDR3 DNA: TGTGCCAGCAGCCCCGGGGCTCAAGGGCCCCAGCATTTT. Translated, it gives CASSPGAQGPQHF.